The clone carrying this TCR beta chain was seen repeatedly, ten times or more. Its cognate antigen is unknown. The junction shows a germline mismatch at one end, possibly a read error. The record originates from a study of early T cells in non-severe SARS-CoV-2 infection. Whole-study context: Bulk RNA taken from unsorted whole blood was sequenced, leaving chains unpaired. Study outcomes and limitations: Sequences matched to VDJdb favored anti-spike CD8 responses, while private and CD4 specificities were missed.

Unique molecular identifier tags were affixed to discrete cDNA molecules. TCRdb analysed the 5' RACE reads with MiXCR anew, one entry per CDR3 protein. The table shows approximately 70,000 distinct CDR3 sequences, with roughly 4.9% occurring only once. CDR3 size: 15 residues. Germline V gene sequence: CDR1 SGHRS, CDR2 YFSETQ. The V and J genes are TRBV5-1 and TRBJ1-3; D uncertain. The clonotype was recovered from an adult who was a healthcare worker with PCR-confirmed SARS-CoV-2 infection or an uninfected control (not recorded which). The donor label of this sample is uncertain. Specimen: whole blood, collected at baseline. CDR3 in amino acids: CASSLDLSSENTIYF. CDR3 DNA sequence: TGCGCCAGCAGCTTGGACCTAAGCTCTGAAAACACCATATATTTT.